These 25 T cell receptor beta chains came from one sample sequenced in a study of blood T cell repertoires in COVID-19. Generated by immunoSEQ multiplex PCR, the TCRdb table keeps only in-frame clones and is missing some. Found here are 340,000 or so clones, around 86% of them singletons; the top ten hold about 4.2%. What was sequenced was PBMCs or T cells enriched from blood (not recorded which). The receptors here all came from a woman aged 40 to 50 with acute COVID-19.

V and J are TRBV9 and TRBJ2-2, with 7 nucleotides matching TRBD2. CDR3 length: 15 amino acids. CDR1 is SGDLS, CDR2 YYNGEE, per germline. The V segment lost 6 bases and the J segment 7 bases; nucleotides outside the gene matches: 12. The CDR3 loop is CASTSNRGRGGELFF. The CDR3 DNA sequence: TGTGCCAGCACCTCAAATCGGGGGAGGGGCGGGGAGCTGTTTTTT.

The rearrangement uses TRBV7-6 and TRBJ1-2; possibly TRBD1 for D (6 bases). Per the germline V gene, CDR1 is SGHVS and CDR2 is FNYEAQ. The CDR3 loop spans 16 amino acids. Trimming cost V 5 bases and J 4 bases, with 20 bases left between them. CDR3 sequence (DNA): TGTGCCAGCAGCCCTAGGGGGGGGGACGGTGCCTATGGCTACACCTTC. As protein: CASSPRGGDGAYGYTF.

This sequence joins TRBV3-1 (or the pseudogene TRBV3-2) and TRBJ2-3, with 13 nucleotides matching TRBD2. From germline, CDR1 is LGHDT and CDR2 YNNKEL (reference sequence). V gave up 4 bases and J gave up 3 bases; unmatched junction bases: 10. The CDR3 sequence is 18 residues long. DNA for the CDR3: TGTGCCAGCAGCCTAGGGGGGACTAGCGGGAATGGTACAGATACGCAGTATTTT. It encodes CASSLGGTSGNGTDTQYF.

The chain carries TRBV7-2 and TRBJ1-3, with D perhaps TRBD1 (5 bases). Germline lookup yields CDR1 SGHTA and CDR2 FQGNSA. V lost 2 bases, J lost 2 bases, and 13 bases lay in between. CDR3 length equals 16 residues. The CDR3 loop reads CASSLLQGGTGNTIYF. The DNA for the CDR3 is TGTGCCAGCAGCTTACTCCAGGGTGGCACTGGAAACACCATATATTTT.

V is TRBV19 and J is TRBJ1-6, with TRBD1 matching over 9 bases. The CDR3 contains 17 residues. V lost 7 bases and J lost 1; bases outside the gene matches: 8. Germline assignment: CDR1 LNHDA and CDR2 SQIVND (reference sequence). DNA of the CDR3: TGTGCCAGTACCCGAGACGACAGGGGGTCCTATAATTCACCCCTCCACTTT. As protein: CASTRDDRGSYNSPLHF.

This chain uses TRBV27 with TRBJ2-1; TRBD2 agrees at 8 bases. V shed 7 bases, J shed 6 bases, and the junction held 8 bases outside the gene matches. The CDR3 runs 14 residues. Germline-derived CDR1 and CDR2 are MNHEY and SMNVEV (reference sequence). The CDR3 nucleotides read TGTGCCAGCACCTCTAGCGGGTCCCTCAATGAGCAGTTCTTC. Translating it yields CASTSSGSLNEQFF.

The CDR3 nucleotides read TGCAGCGTTGAAGGGGACAGGGCCGAAAAACTGTTTTTT. Translating it yields CSVEGDRAEKLFF. V usage is TRBV29-1 and J usage is TRBJ1-4, with TRBD1 matching 9 bases. The J segment lost 8 bases and the V segment lost 1 base, leaving 2 bases of the junction unmatched. Germline CDR1 is SQVTM and CDR2 is ANQGSEA. This CDR3 comprises 13 residues.

This sequence joins TRBV18 and TRBJ1-1; D is unclear. The CDR3 runs to 15 residues. The V gene lost 2 bases and the J gene lost 3 bases, with 13 bases spanning the gap. The germline V gene has CDR1 KGHSH and CDR2 LQKENI. CDR3 bases: TGTGCCAGCTCACCAAGAGTTGGGCAGCACACTGAAGCTTTCTTT. Translating it yields CASSPRVGQHTEAFF.

The CDR3 DNA sequence: TGTGCCAGCAGCGAGTGGACAGGCGGTAATGAAAAACTGTTTTTT. Amino acids: CASSEWTGGNEKLFF. The chain links TRBV7-8 to TRBJ1-4; 7 bases are shared with TRBD1. CDR3 length equals 15 residues. Germline CDR1 reads SGHVS; CDR2 reads FQNEAQ. V lost 5 bases and J lost 4; bases outside the gene matches: 7.

This clone showed up just a few times. The V gene is TRBV6-2 or TRBV6-3, the J gene TRBJ2-1; 9 positions agree with TRBD2. Germline CDR1 reads MNHEY; CDR2 reads SVGEGT. This CDR3 is 15 amino acids long. Trimming at V came to 4 bases and at J to 8 bases, leaving 9 bases not matched to a gene. CDR3 in amino acids: CASSFRGLAEDEQFF. CDR3 coding DNA: TGTGCCAGCAGTTTCCGGGGACTAGCCGAGGATGAGCAGTTCTTC.

The chain joins TRBV3-1 (or the pseudogene TRBV3-2) to TRBJ1-4; D possibly corresponds to TRBD1 (6 bases). Trimming removed 1 base at V and 7 bases at J, with 13 bases between. CDR3 size: 15 residues. Germline-derived CDR1 and CDR2 are LGHDT and YNNKEL (reference sequence). The CDR3 nucleotides are TGTGCCAGCAGCCAAGTCCGTGGGGGGGCTGAAAAACTGTTTTTT. Translating it yields CASSQVRGGAEKLFF.

The V gene is TRBV7-2, the J gene TRBJ2-1, with a weak D call TRBD2 (6 bases). Between the trimmed V and J ends, which lost 2 bases and 8 bases, there was a span of 22 bases. Looked up from germline, CDR1 is SGHTA and CDR2 is FQGNSA. The CDR3 covers 17 residues. CDR3 nucleotides: TGTGCCAGCAGCTTATTGCCCCTGGACTATCCCCTCGATGAGCAGTTCTTC. It specifies CASSLLPLDYPLDEQFF. Full variable domain (remainder filled in from reference TRBV7-2 and TRBJ2-1): GAGVSQSPSNKVTEKGKDVELRCDPISGHTALYWYRQSLGQGLEFLIYFQGNSAPDKSGLPSDRFSAERTGGSVSTLTIQRTQQEDSAVYLCASSLLPLDYPLDEQFFGPGTRLTVL.

J is TRBJ2-1 and V is TRBV4-3; 8 nucleotides agree with TRBD2. CDR1 and CDR2 (germline): LGHNA, YSLEER. This CDR3 is 17 amino acids long. Trimming cost V 0 bases and J 2 bases; bases outside gene matches: 6. The CDR3 DNA reads TGCGCCAGCAGCCAAGATGGTTCTAGCGGGCCCTACAATGAGCAGTTCTTC. It specifies CASSQDGSSGPYNEQFF.

The chain links TRBV27 to TRBJ1-5, with TRBD1 matching over 9 bases. This CDR3 spans 14 amino acids. Germline V lookup: CDR1 MNHEY, CDR2 SMNVEV (reference sequence). Trimming removed 6 bases from V and 5 bases from J; junction bases left unmatched: 5. The CDR3 sequence: CASSTGTGHQPQHF. The DNA for the CDR3 is TGTGCCAGCAGCACCGGGACAGGGCATCAGCCCCAGCATTTT.

With regard to this clone: This same CDR3 is encoded by further DNA sequences in the sample. The CDR3 is CAISERGSTDTQYF. Here the CDR3 DNA reads TGTGCCATCAGTGAGAGGGGGAGCACAGATACGCAGTATTTT. The rearrangement uses TRBV10-3 and TRBJ2-3; tentatively, D is TRBD1 (6 bases). The CDR3 covers 14 residues. Germline V gives CDR1 ENHRY, CDR2 SYGVKD. Trimming removed 2 bases at V and 0 bases at J, with 6 bases between.

The rearrangement uses TRBV11-2 and TRBJ1-2; D gene uncertain. CDR1 is SGHAT and CDR2 is FQNNGV in the germline V gene. This CDR3 is built from 13 residues. V lost 7 bases and J lost 5, with 14 bases in between. The CDR3 DNA sequence: TGTGCCAGCACTACCGACACGCCTTATGGCTACACCTTC. It encodes CASTTDTPYGYTF.

The chain couples TRBV5-6 to TRBJ1-1, with 9 positions matching TRBD1. V gave up 3 bases and J gave up 0 bases; unmatched junction bases: 9. Germline CDR1 and CDR2: SGHDT and YYEEEE. This CDR3 region has 17 residues. CDR3 residues: CASSSGTGRYLNTEAFF. CDR3 nucleotides: TGTGCCAGCAGCTCCGGGACAGGGCGTTACTTGAACACTGAAGCTTTCTTT.

This clone has a single count. The J gene is TRBJ2-3, the V gene TRBV11-3, with TRBD2 as a possible D gene (6 bases). Germline values: CDR1 SGHNT, CDR2 YENEEA. There are 14 residues in the CDR3. The ends were cut back, 3 bases at V and 0 bases at J, with 7 bases in the middle. CDR3 bases: TGTGCCAGCAGCTTTGGAGGGAGCACAGATACGCAGTATTTT. The encoded protein is CASSFGGSTDTQYF.

This sequence joins TRBV7-8 and TRBJ2-5; 7 positions match TRBD1. The ends lost 3 bases at V and 2 bases at J; junction bases unmatched: 3. The CDR3 loop spans 14 amino acids. Germline V gene data show CDR1 as SGHVS and CDR2 as FQNEAQ. The CDR3 region is CASSLGQPQETQYF. CDR3 DNA sequence: TGTGCCAGCAGCTTGGGACAGCCTCAAGAGACCCAGTACTTC.

The V and J genes are TRBV11-2 and TRBJ2-2, with TRBD1 as a possible D gene (6 bases). This CDR3 comprises 16 residues. Germline V gives CDR1 SGHAT, CDR2 FQNNGV. V was shortened by 4 bases and J by 3 bases, with 15 bases between the two germline ends. CDR3 nucleotide sequence: TGTGCCAGCAGCTCCGCAACAGGGCTCTACACCGGGGAGCTGTTTTTT. Its translation: CASSSATGLYTGELFF.

Only a few counts were recorded for this clone. This chain links TRBV9 with TRBJ1-1; D unclear. The CDR3 runs to 15 residues. V was pared by 3 bases and J by 2 bases, with 14 bases between. Per germline, CDR1 SGDLS and CDR2 YYNGEE. The CDR3 spells CASSAGAHVNTEAFF. DNA for the CDR3: TGTGCCAGCAGCGCGGGAGCGCATGTCAACACTGAAGCTTTCTTT.

This clone has only one observation. CDR3 nucleotide sequence: TGTGCCAGCAGCCAAGTCTTACATCCCAATTCACCCCTCCACTTT. Its translation is CASSQVLHPNSPLHF. The chain recombines TRBV4-2 with TRBJ1-6; unclear D gene. Germline V lookup: CDR1 LGHNA, CDR2 YNFKEQ. This CDR3 has 15 amino acids. The V and J ends lost 1 base and 7 bases respectively, with 11 bases between them.

The rearrangement links TRBV5-1 to TRBJ2-7; TRBD1 is a possible D gene (6 bases). Trimming cost V 0 bases and J 2 bases, with 18 bases left between them. The CDR3 sequence is 17 residues long. Germline lookup yields CDR1 SGHRS and CDR2 YFSETQ. This CDR3 is CASSLGPSADRAYEQYF. The CDR3 DNA reads TGCGCCAGCAGCTTGGGGCCCAGCGCGGACAGAGCCTACGAGCAGTACTTC.

The table lists this clone with a count of one. This chain uses TRBV7-9 with TRBJ1-4; D might be TRBD1 (5 bases). V was clipped by 5 bases and J by 3 bases, with 19 bases between them. CDR1 is SEHNR, CDR2 FQNEAQ, per germline (reference sequence). The CDR3 runs 17 residues. The CDR3 region is CASSQILPSGANEKLFF. The CDR3 region has the DNA TGTGCCAGCAGCCAAATACTACCATCGGGGGCTAATGAAAAACTGTTTTTT. Drawing the rest from reference TRBV7-9 and TRBJ1-4, the complete variable domain is DTGVSQNPRHKITKRGQNVTFRCDPISEHNRLYWYRQTLGQGPEFLTYFQNEAQLEKSRLLSDRFSAERPKGSFSTLEIQRTEQGDSAMYLCASSQILPSGANEKLFFGSGTQLSVL.

The chain uses TRBV9 and TRBJ2-5; D might be TRBD2 (5 bases). The V gene's germline CDR1 is SGDLS and CDR2 YYNGEE. V lost 4 bases and J lost 2, with 12 bases in between. This CDR3 is 14 amino acids long. CDR3 sequence: CASSLGGLQETQYF. CDR3 in DNA: TGTGCCAGCAGCTTAGGCGGGCTTCAAGAGACCCAGTACTTC. Filled out from reference TRBV9 and TRBJ2-5, the complete variable domain reads DSGVTQTPKHLITATGQRVTLRCSPRSGDLSVYWYQQSLDQGLQFLIQYYNGEERAKGNILERFSAQQFPDLHSELNLSSLELGDSALYFCASSLGGLQETQYFGPGTRLLVL.